The source of this T cell receptor beta chain is a study of blood T cell repertoires in COVID-19. As for the study in general: From the United States, Italy and Spain came samples of acute and convalescent COVID-19. In each case, the material was cDNA or gDNA derived from T cells, B-cell-depleted T cells, or PBMCs.

Original analysis: Estimation of nucleated cell counts was performed using reference gene primer amplification. Generated by immunoSEQ multiplex PCR, the TCRdb table keeps only in-frame clones and is missing some. V and J calls and clone size are those listed in that table; D and trimming were worked out from the DNA. Found here are around 99,000 clones, 70% to 80% of them singletons; the top ten hold 15% to 20%. CDR3 length: 17 residues. The germline V gene encodes CDR1 SGHNT and CDR2 YYREEE (reference sequence). Losses at the gene ends were 0 bases for V and 6 bases for J; bases not matched to a gene: 14.

This chain uses TRBV5-4 with TRBJ2-7; TRBD2 aligns across 8 bases. The source is a woman aged 80 or over with active or convalescent COVID-19. The material sequenced was peripheral blood. Here the CDR3 reads CASSLELAVPNRGEQYF. The DNA for the CDR3 is TGTGCCAGCAGCTTGGAACTAGCGGTCCCCAATCGGGGCGAGCAGTACTTC. The variable domain in full, completed from reference TRBV5-4 and TRBJ2-7, reads ETGVTQSPTHLIKTRGQQVTLRCSSQSGHNTVSWYQQALGQGPQFIFQYYREEENGRGNFPPRFSGLQFPNYSSELNVNALELDDSALYLCASSLELAVPNRGEQYFGPGTRLTVT.